The 6 T cell receptor beta chains in this list originate from one sample, sequenced in a study of cytomegalovirus exposure and HLA in healthy donors. Primers for the PCR totalled 60 Vbeta and 13 Jbeta. The assay was immunoSEQ multiplex PCR, and TCRdb's table has in-frame clones only and misses some. Its listing shows just over 150,000 clones. Sequenced input: PBMCs. The receptors come from a man aged 25-45 years in good health and CMV-seronegative.

V is TRBV11-2 and J is TRBJ2-3; 14 bases align to TRBD2. The germline gives CDR1 SGHAT, CDR2 FQNNGV. This CDR3 comprises 17 residues. The V and J ends lost 3 bases and 5 bases, in that order; junction bases with no gene match: 7. This CDR3 is CASSFTGTSGSGDTQYF. The CDR3 DNA reads TGTGCCAGCAGCTTCACCGGGACTAGCGGGAGTGGAGATACGCAGTATTTT.

The chain joins TRBV4-2 to TRBJ2-1, with 9 bases identical to TRBD1. Trimming took 4 bases from V and 4 from J; bases not matched to a gene: 11. Germline CDR1 LGHNA, CDR2 YNFKEQ. The CDR3 length is 17 residues. The CDR3, as DNA: TGTGCCAGCAGCCTAGTTCACGGGACAGGGAAATACAATGAGCAGTTCTTC. It specifies CASSLVHGTGKYNEQFF.

V and J are TRBV14 and TRBJ2-1; D remains ambiguous. Trimming removed 0 bases from V and 7 bases from J, with 10 bases in between. Looked up from germline, CDR1 is SGHDN and CDR2 is FVKESK. This CDR3 is built from 14 residues. The CDR3 reads CASSQDYWRNEQFF. CDR3 coding DNA: TGTGCCAGCAGCCAAGACTATTGGCGGAATGAGCAGTTCTTC.

The V call is TRBV7-9, the J call TRBJ2-2, with 7 bases fitting TRBD2. This CDR3 has 19 amino acids. The V gene end was trimmed by 3 bases and the J gene end by 0 bases; junction bases not matched to a gene: 13. The germline gives CDR1 SEHNR, CDR2 FQNEAQ (reference sequence). The CDR3 loop reads CASSFKRGLFPTNTGELFF. In nucleotides, the CDR3 is TGTGCCAGCAGCTTTAAACGGGGACTATTCCCGACGAACACCGGGGAGCTGTTTTTT.

V usage is TRBV6-5 and J usage is TRBJ1-1; tentative D call: TRBD1 (5 bases). CDR1 and CDR2 from the germline V gene are MNHEY and SVGAGI. The V and J ends lost 2 bases and 9 bases respectively, with 10 bases between them. The CDR3 has 12 residues. The CDR3 coding sequence is TGTGCCAGCAGTTACAGGGGCAGGAAAGCTTTCTTT. Translated, it gives CASSYRGRKAFF.

The V gene is TRBV18, the J gene TRBJ1-5; TRBD1 matches at 8 bases. The germline gives CDR1 KGHSH, CDR2 LQKENI. The CDR3 loop spans 14 amino acids. Trimming cost V 4 bases and J 8 bases; bases outside gene matches: 7. This CDR3 reads CASSLGQGNEPQHF. The CDR3 nucleotides read TGTGCCAGCTCACTAGGACAGGGAAATGAGCCCCAGCATTTT. The full variable domain, in which reference TRBV18 and TRBJ1-5 provide the parts outside the CDR3, is NAGVMQNPRHLVRRRGQEARLRCSPMKGHSHVYWYRQLPEEGLKFMVYLQKENIIDESGMPKERFSAEFPKEGPSILRIQQVVRGDSAAYFCASSLGQGNEPQHFGDGTRLSIL.